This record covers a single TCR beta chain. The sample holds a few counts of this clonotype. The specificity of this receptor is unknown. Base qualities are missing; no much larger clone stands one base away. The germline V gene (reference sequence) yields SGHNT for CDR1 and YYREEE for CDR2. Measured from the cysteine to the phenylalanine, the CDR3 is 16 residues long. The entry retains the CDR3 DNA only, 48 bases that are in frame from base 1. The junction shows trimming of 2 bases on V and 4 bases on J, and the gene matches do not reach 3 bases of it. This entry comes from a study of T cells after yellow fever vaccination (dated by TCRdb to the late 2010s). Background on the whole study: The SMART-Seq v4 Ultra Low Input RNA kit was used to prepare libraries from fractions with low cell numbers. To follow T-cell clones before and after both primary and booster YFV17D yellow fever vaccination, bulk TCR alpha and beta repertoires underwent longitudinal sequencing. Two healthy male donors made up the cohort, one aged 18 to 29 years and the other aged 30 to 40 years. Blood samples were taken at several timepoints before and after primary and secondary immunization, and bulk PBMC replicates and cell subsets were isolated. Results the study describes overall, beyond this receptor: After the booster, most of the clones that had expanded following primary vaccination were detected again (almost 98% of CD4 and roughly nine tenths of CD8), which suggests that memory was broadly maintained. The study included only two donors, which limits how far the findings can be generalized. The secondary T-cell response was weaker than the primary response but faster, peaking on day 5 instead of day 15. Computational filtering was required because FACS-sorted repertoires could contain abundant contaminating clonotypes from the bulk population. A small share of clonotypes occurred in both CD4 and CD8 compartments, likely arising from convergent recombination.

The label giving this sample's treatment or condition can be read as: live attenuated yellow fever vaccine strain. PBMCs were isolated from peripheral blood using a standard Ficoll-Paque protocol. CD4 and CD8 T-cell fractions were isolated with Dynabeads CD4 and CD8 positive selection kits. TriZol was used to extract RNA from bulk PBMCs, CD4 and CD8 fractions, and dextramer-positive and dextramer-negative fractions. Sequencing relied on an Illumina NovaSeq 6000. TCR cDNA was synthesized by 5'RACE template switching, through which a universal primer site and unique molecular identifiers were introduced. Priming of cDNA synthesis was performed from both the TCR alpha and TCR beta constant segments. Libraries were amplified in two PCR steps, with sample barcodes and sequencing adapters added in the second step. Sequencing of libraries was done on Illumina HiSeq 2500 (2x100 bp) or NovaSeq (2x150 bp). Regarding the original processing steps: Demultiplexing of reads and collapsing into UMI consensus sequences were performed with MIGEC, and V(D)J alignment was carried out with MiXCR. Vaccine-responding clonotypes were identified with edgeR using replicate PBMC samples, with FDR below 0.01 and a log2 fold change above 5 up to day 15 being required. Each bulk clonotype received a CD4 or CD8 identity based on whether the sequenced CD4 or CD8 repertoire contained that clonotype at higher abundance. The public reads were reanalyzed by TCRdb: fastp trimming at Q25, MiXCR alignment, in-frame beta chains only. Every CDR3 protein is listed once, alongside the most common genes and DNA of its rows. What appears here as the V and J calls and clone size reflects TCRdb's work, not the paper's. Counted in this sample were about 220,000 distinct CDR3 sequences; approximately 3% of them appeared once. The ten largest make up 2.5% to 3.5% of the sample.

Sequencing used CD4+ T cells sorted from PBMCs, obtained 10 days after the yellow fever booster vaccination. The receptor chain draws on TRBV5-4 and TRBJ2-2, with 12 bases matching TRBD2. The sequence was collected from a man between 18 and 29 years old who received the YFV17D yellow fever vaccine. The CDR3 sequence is CASSFTSGGPTGELFF. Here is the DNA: TGTGCCAGCAGCTTCACTAGCGGGGGGCCCACCGGGGAGCTGTTTTTT. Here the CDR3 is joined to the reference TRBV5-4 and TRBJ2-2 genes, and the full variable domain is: ETGVTQSPTHLIKTRGQQVTLRCSSQSGHNTVSWYQQALGQGPQFIFQYYREEENGRGNFPPRFSGLQFPNYSSELNVNALELDDSALYLCASSFTSGGPTGELFFGEGSRLTVL.